These 28 T cell receptor beta chains originate from one sample sequenced in a study of shared clonotypes between healthy human individuals. The method was immunoSEQ multiplex PCR; TCRdb's version includes in-frame clones alone and lacks a portion of them. The sample yields a few hundred thousand clones, roughly 97% seen once. Sequencing used naive CD4+ T cells sorted from blood. Sample subset: CD45RA+ positively selected. These receptors originate from a woman aged 30 to 39 in good health.

The V gene is TRBV6-6, the J gene TRBJ1-1; no definite D call. There are 11 residues in the CDR3. The V end lost 6 bases, the J end lost 8 bases, and 10 bases lay between the germline ends. Looked up from germline, CDR1 is MNHNY and CDR2 is SVGAGI (reference sequence). CDR3 coding DNA: TGTGCCAGCAGAAGAAATTTGGAAGCTTTCTTT. Encoded protein: CASRRNLEAFF.

The chain combines TRBV6-1 with TRBJ2-5; TRBD2 aligns across 13 bases. CDR1 and CDR2 from the germline V gene are MNHNS and SASEGT. This CDR3 region has 15 residues. The trim removed 8 bases at V and 5 bases at J, leaving 8 bases unmatched. CDR3 in amino acids: CASSGLAGLGETQYF. CDR3 nucleotides: TGTGCCAGCTCGGGACTAGCGGGATTGGGCGAGACCCAGTACTTC.

Note on this clone: At one end the junction does not follow the germline gene, possibly because of a read error. The rearrangement uses TRBV18 and TRBJ1-2, with a weak D call TRBD1 (6 bases). The CDR3 is 14 residues long. Germline loops: CDR1 KGHSH, CDR2 LQKENI. This chain's CDR3 is CASSPDSPNSGYTF. The CDR3 nucleotides are TGTGCCAGCTCACCGGACAGCCCTAACTCTGGCTACACCTTC.

This chain connects TRBV28 to TRBJ1-5, with no clear D. The CDR3 loop spans 15 amino acids. The ends were cut back, 8 bases at V and 4 bases at J, with 18 bases in the middle. In germline, CDR1 is MDHEN, CDR2 SYDVKM. CDR3 DNA sequence: TGTGCCAGCCGAGCTATTCCGTGGGAGAATCAGCCCCAGCATTTT. This gives the protein CASRAIPWENQPQHF.

The chain links TRBV2 to TRBJ2-1, with a possible D match to TRBD1 (6 bases). There are 13 residues in the CDR3. The V end lost 7 bases, the J end lost 4 bases, and 11 bases lay between the germline ends. The germline gives CDR1 SNHLY, CDR2 FYNNEI. CDR3 nucleotides: TGTGCCAGCACTGGGGGCCTATACAATGAGCAGTTCTTC. Protein sequence: CASTGGLYNEQFF.

This chain uses TRBV2 with TRBJ2-3; 13 bases map to TRBD2. The germline CDR1 and CDR2 sequences are SNHLY and FYNNEI. Trimming cost V 6 bases and J 3 bases; bases outside gene matches: 6. The CDR3 runs 16 residues. The CDR3 bases are TGTGCCAGCAGCGCCCGGACTAGCGGGAGTACAGATACGCAGTATTTT. This translates into CASSARTSGSTDTQYF.

The rearrangement joins TRBV19 to TRBJ2-7, with TRBD2 matching 11 bases. Germline-derived CDR1 and CDR2 are LNHDA and SQIVND (reference sequence). This CDR3 is built from 16 residues. With V trimmed by 3 bases and J by 0 bases, 4 bases remained unmatched. CDR3 coding DNA: TGTGCCAGTAGTATGGGAGGGACTAGCGGCTCCTACGAGCAGTACTTC. Translated, it gives CASSMGGTSGSYEQYF. The full variable domain, completed using reference TRBV19 and TRBJ2-7, is DGGITQSPKYLFRKEGQNVTLSCEQNLNHDAMYWYRQDPGQGLRLIYYSQIVNDFQKGDIAEGYSVSREKKESFPLTVTSAQKNPTAFYLCASSMGGTSGSYEQYFGPGTRLTVT.

This chain's CDR3 is CSVIKGWGQNTEAFF. The CDR3 DNA sequence: TGCAGCGTTATTAAGGGGTGGGGACAGAACACTGAAGCTTTCTTT. The gene calls are TRBV29-1 and TRBJ1-1; D perhaps matches TRBD1 (6 bases). The CDR3 has 15 residues. Trimming removed 5 bases from V and 1 base from J, with 17 bases in between. CDR1 and CDR2 from the germline V gene are SQVTM and ANQGSEA.

The chain is built from TRBV7-8 and TRBJ1-1; unclear D gene. There are 15 residues in the CDR3. CDR1 SGHVS and CDR2 FQNEAQ come from the germline V gene. V lost 3 bases and J 5 bases, leaving 16 bases between the germline ends. The CDR3 DNA reads TGTGCCAGCAGCTTCCCCGCCGAGGGCGGGACTGAAGCTTTCTTT. Its translation is CASSFPAEGGTEAFF.

J is TRBJ2-1 and V is TRBV6-5, with a weak D call TRBD1 (5 bases). This CDR3 spans 14 amino acids. V gave up 0 bases and J gave up 7 bases, with 10 bases separating them. The V gene's germline CDR1 is MNHEY and CDR2 SVGAGI. The CDR3 loop reads CASSYSQGRNEQFF. In DNA form, the CDR3 reads TGTGCCAGCAGTTACTCGCAGGGTCGGAATGAGCAGTTCTTC.

Details on this clone: This same CDR3 is encoded by further DNA sequences in the sample. The chain is built from TRBV5-1 and TRBJ2-3; no clear D. Germline CDR1 SGHRS, CDR2 YFSETQ. This CDR3 has 13 residues. V shed 2 bases and J shed 1 base, with 5 bases lying between them. The CDR3 DNA reads as TGCGCCAGCAGCTTCTCAGGCACAGATACGCAGTATTTT. Translation gives CASSFSGTDTQYF.

V and J are TRBV10-2 and TRBJ2-2, with 12 bases aligning to TRBD2. This CDR3 is 15 amino acids long. From germline, CDR1 is WSHSY and CDR2 SAAADI. The V and J ends lost 10 bases and 2 bases, in that order; junction bases with no gene match: 5. The CDR3 region is CAISGLAGNTGELFF. CDR3 sequence (DNA): TGCGCCATCTCAGGACTAGCGGGAAACACCGGGGAGCTGTTTTTT.

The V call is TRBV5-1, the J call TRBJ2-7, with D possibly matching TRBD2 (6 bases). The V gene's germline CDR1 is SGHRS and CDR2 YFSETQ. This CDR3 has 15 amino acids. Trimming stripped 4 bases from V and 5 bases from J, with 19 bases between. As DNA, the CDR3 is TGCGCCAGCAGCCCAAACTGGGGGGATAACAACGAGCAGTACTTC. Its protein is CASSPNWGDNNEQYF.

V usage is TRBV2 and J usage is TRBJ1-4, with TRBD1 identical over 9 bases. The CDR3 covers 16 residues. V lost 3 bases and J lost 7; bases outside the gene matches: 9. Looked up from germline, CDR1 is SNHLY and CDR2 is FYNNEI. The chain's CDR3 is CASSDSTGGFSEKLFF. For the CDR3, the DNA is TGTGCCAGCAGTGACTCGACAGGGGGTTTCTCTGAAAAACTGTTTTTT.

The V gene is TRBV6-6, the J gene TRBJ2-3, with a tentative D call TRBD1 (5 bases). Germline V gene lookup returns CDR1 MNHNY and CDR2 SVGAGI (reference sequence). The CDR3 length is 14 residues. V was pared by 6 bases and J by 5 bases, with 15 bases between. This CDR3 is CASRVAQGKDTQYF. CDR3 nucleotide sequence: TGTGCCAGCAGAGTTGCGCAGGGAAAAGATACGCAGTATTTT.

The chain recombines TRBV28 with TRBJ1-1; D call uncertain. CDR3 length equals 12 residues. In germline, CDR1 is MDHEN, CDR2 SYDVKM. The V end was cut by 4 bases, the J end by 4 bases, with 7 bases between. The CDR3 reads CASSSSFTEAFF. The CDR3, as DNA: TGTGCCAGCAGTTCTAGTTTCACTGAAGCTTTCTTT.

This sequence joins TRBV21-1 and TRBJ2-4. TRBV21-1 is a pseudogene. This CDR3 contains 16 residues. The CDR3 is CASSKEGCWAKNIQYF. The CDR3 region has the DNA TGTGCCAGCAGCAAAGAAGGGTGTTGGGCCAAAAACATTCAGTACTTC.

The gene calls are TRBV6-6 and TRBJ2-7; TRBD1 matches 9 bases. The CDR3 contains 15 residues. With 5 bases clipped from V and 2 bases from J, the junction kept 7 bases outside the gene matches. Germline V CDR1 and CDR2: MNHNY, SVGAGI (reference sequence). The chain's CDR3 is CASSPGGDRAYEQYF. Here the CDR3 DNA reads TGTGCCAGCAGTCCCGGTGGGGACAGGGCCTACGAGCAGTACTTC.

J is TRBJ2-3 and V is TRBV7-7; D is unresolved. CDR3 length: 13 residues. The germline gives CDR1 SSHAT, CDR2 FNYEAQ (reference sequence). Between the trimmed V and J ends, which lost 8 bases and 5 bases, there was a span of 14 bases. This CDR3 is CASSSGIKDTQYF. CDR3 nucleotide sequence: TGTGCCAGCTCCTCTGGAATTAAAGATACGCAGTATTTT.

This clone was recorded only once. V usage is TRBV28 and J usage is TRBJ1-2; 11 bases are a match to TRBD1. Germline CDR1 and CDR2: MDHEN and SYDVKM. The CDR3 consists of 13 residues. Trimming at V came to 6 bases and at J to 8 bases, leaving 5 bases not matched to a gene. CDR3 in amino acids: CASRGTGGGGYTF. CDR3 nucleotides: TGTGCCAGCAGAGGGACAGGGGGAGGGGGCTACACCTTC.

The chain employs TRBV28 and TRBJ2-2; a possible D gene is TRBD1 (5 bases). V was pared by 2 bases and J by 5 bases, with 12 bases between. From germline, CDR1 is MDHEN and CDR2 SYDVKM. This CDR3 comprises 15 residues. CDR3 protein: CASSLAGFRTGELFF. CDR3 bases: TGTGCCAGCAGTTTAGCAGGGTTCCGGACCGGGGAGCTGTTTTTT.

For this clone: Other nucleotide sequences in the sample specify the same CDR3. This chain uses TRBV5-1 with TRBJ2-3; D not certain. Germline V gene sequence: CDR1 SGHRS, CDR2 YFSETQ. V was trimmed by 0 bases and J by 6 bases, leaving 8 bases between them. This CDR3 has 13 residues. CDR3 region: CASSLAVGDTQYF. CDR3 nucleotide sequence: TGCGCCAGCAGCTTGGCCGTCGGCGATACGCAGTATTTT.

This chain joins TRBV18 and TRBJ1-2; 11 bases are shared with TRBD1. The trim removed 8 bases at V and 6 bases at J, leaving 2 bases unmatched. Germline V gives CDR1 KGHSH, CDR2 LQKENI. This CDR3 has 12 residues. Here the CDR3 reads CASVGQGDGYTF. The DNA for the CDR3 is TGTGCCAGCGTGGGACAGGGGGATGGCTACACCTTC.

The V call is TRBV7-5, the J call TRBJ1-3. TRBV7-5 represents a pseudogene. The CDR3 has 17 amino acids. The CDR3 DNA is TGTGTCAGAAGCTTAGCGGAGGGTTACAGGGCGCGGGACACCATATATTTT. Its translation: CVRSLAEGYRARDTIYF.

V and J are TRBV19 and TRBJ1-5, with D unresolved. CDR3 length: 17 residues. Germline V gene data show CDR1 as LNHDA and CDR2 as SQIVND (reference sequence). Deletions cut 7 bases from V and 0 bases from J, with 19 bases between. The CDR3 here is CASTLDRIRSSNQPQHF. In DNA form, the CDR3 reads TGTGCCAGTACCTTAGATCGGATCCGAAGTAGCAATCAGCCCCAGCATTTT.

The chain has TRBV6-7 and TRBJ2-1; 10 positions match TRBD2. TRBV6-7 is identified as an open reading frame with a role that is uncertain. The CDR3 sequence is 17 residues long. The V and J ends lost 7 bases and 1 base, in that order; junction bases with no gene match: 10. CDR3: CASTPASGRHSYNEQFF. The CDR3 DNA reads as TGTGCCAGCACCCCCGCTAGCGGGAGACATTCCTACAATGAGCAGTTCTTC.

The chain recombines TRBV27 with TRBJ1-2; D is perhaps TRBD1 (6 bases). The CDR3 covers 12 residues. Germline V gene sequence: CDR1 MNHEY, CDR2 SMNVEV (reference sequence). V was cut by 10 bases and J by 8 bases, with 17 bases left in between. CDR3 loop: CATKGGAQGYTF. Here the CDR3 DNA reads TGTGCCACGAAGGGGGGGGCTCAAGGCTACACCTTC.

V is TRBV7-9 and J is TRBJ2-1; D is tentatively TRBD1 or TRBD2 (8 bases each). Germline V gives CDR1 SEHNR, CDR2 FQNEAQ (reference sequence). The CDR3 totals 18 residues. Trimming removed 5 bases from V and 9 bases from J, with 29 bases in between. CDR3 region: CASSPKGQGYGRDAEQFF. Written as DNA, the CDR3 is TGTGCCAGCAGCCCCAAAGGACAGGGTTACGGGAGGGACGCTGAGCAGTTCTTC.